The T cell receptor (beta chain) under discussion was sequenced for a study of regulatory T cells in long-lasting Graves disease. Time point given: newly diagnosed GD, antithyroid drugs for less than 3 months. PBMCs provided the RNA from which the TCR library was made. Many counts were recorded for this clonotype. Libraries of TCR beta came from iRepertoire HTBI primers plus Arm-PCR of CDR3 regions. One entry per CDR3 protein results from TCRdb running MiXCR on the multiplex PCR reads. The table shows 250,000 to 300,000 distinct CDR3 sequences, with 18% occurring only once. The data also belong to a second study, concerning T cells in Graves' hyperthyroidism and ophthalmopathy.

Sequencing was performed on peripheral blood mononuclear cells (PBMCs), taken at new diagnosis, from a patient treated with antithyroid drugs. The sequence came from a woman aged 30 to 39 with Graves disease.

The CDR3: CASSVGAGGNEKLFF. For the CDR3, the DNA is TGTGCCAGCAGTGTCGGGGCGGGTGGGAACGAAAAACTGTTTTTT. The rearrangement links TRBV2 to TRBJ1-4; TRBD1 is a possible D gene (5 bases). The CDR3 consists of 15 residues. Per the germline V gene, CDR1 is SNHLY and CDR2 is FYNNEI. Trimming pared 4 bases from V and 8 bases from J, leaving 17 bases between.